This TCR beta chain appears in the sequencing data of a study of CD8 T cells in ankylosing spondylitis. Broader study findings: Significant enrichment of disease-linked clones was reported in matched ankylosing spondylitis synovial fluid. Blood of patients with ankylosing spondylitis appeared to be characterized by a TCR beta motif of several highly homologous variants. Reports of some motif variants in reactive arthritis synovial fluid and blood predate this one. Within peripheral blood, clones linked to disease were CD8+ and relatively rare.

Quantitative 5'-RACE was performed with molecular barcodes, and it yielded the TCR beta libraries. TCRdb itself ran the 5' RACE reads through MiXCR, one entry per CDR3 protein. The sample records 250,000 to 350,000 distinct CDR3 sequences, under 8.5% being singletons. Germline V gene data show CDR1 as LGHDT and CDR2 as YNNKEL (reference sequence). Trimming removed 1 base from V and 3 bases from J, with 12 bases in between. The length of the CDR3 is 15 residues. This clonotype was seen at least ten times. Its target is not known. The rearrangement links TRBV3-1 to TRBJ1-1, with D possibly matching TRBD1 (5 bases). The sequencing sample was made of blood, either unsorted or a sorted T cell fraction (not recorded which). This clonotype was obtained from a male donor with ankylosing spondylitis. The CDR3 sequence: CASSQAGRGYTEAFF. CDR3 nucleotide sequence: TGTGCCAGCAGCCAAGCGGGGCGCGGCTACACTGAAGCTTTCTTT.